Each of the 11 T cell receptor beta chains below was sequenced from the same sample in a study of beta chain features in type 1 diabetes. These receptors' antigens are unknown. Whole-study results and caveats: Shorter TCRB CDR3s, moderately but significantly so, were found in Type 1 diabetes patients in all four CD4+ subsets.

The whole isolated RNA underwent reverse transcription, so sequencing captured expressed TCRB transcripts. Here immunoSEQ multiplex PCR was the method, and the copy in TCRdb shows in-frame clones only, minus some. In the table there are 550,000 to 850,000 clones, 13% of which are singletons. The sequenced material came from naive CD4+ T cells from blood. The receptors were sampled from a man between 18 and 29 years old with type 1 diabetes.

In DNA, the CDR3 is TGTGCCAGTAGGACGGACAGGGTCGGAGATACGCAGTATTTT. Translated, it gives CASRTDRVGDTQYF. This chain links TRBV19 with TRBJ2-3, with 8 positions matching TRBD1. After removal of 6 bases from V and 5 bases from J, the junction contained 7 bases not matched to a gene. This CDR3 is 14 amino acids long. CDR1 is LNHDA and CDR2 is SQIVND in the germline V gene (reference sequence).

Only a few counts were recorded for this clone. The chain is built from TRBV4-1 and TRBJ1-2; 8 positions agree with TRBD1. J was trimmed by 5 bases and V by 2 bases; bases with no gene match: 7. This CDR3 spans 15 amino acids. The V gene's germline CDR1 is MGHRA and CDR2 YSYEKL. In nucleotides, the CDR3 is TGCGCCAGCAGCCAAATTACAGGGGGAAGTTATGGCTACACCTTC. Its protein is CASSQITGGSYGYTF.

This clone has just a few counts. The V and J genes are TRBV29-1 and TRBJ1-1; D possibly corresponds to TRBD1 (6 bases). This CDR3 spans 15 amino acids. The germline V and J ends were trimmed by 5 bases and 0 bases, with 16 bases remaining between them. Per germline, CDR1 SQVTM and CDR2 ANQGSEA. This chain's CDR3 is CSVRGREGVNTEAFF. The CDR3 DNA follows: TGCAGCGTTCGGGGGCGCGAGGGGGTGAACACTGAAGCTTTCTTT.

This clone was picked up a small number of times. The rearrangement links TRBV5-4 to TRBJ1-2; 9 bases agree with TRBD1. Per the germline V gene, CDR1 is SGHNT and CDR2 is YYREEE (reference sequence). This CDR3 contains 16 residues. After removal of 4 bases from V and 7 bases from J, the junction contained 14 bases not matched to a gene. The CDR3 DNA reads as TGTGCCAGCAGCCCCCAAACATCCGGGACAGGGTTTGGCTACACCTTC. Protein sequence: CASSPQTSGTGFGYTF.

This clone was seen more than once but under ten times. The CDR3, as DNA: TGCAGCGTTCGGACAGGCCTTAGCACAGATACGCAGTATTTT. This sequence encodes CSVRTGLSTDTQYF. The chain links TRBV29-1 to TRBJ2-3; 7 bases are a match to TRBD1. The CDR3 totals 14 residues. Germline-derived CDR1 and CDR2 are SQVTM and ANQGSEA. With V trimmed by 5 bases and J by 0 bases, 5 bases remained unmatched.

V and J are TRBV19 and TRBJ1-5, with a weak D call TRBD1 (6 bases). The CDR3 extends over 15 amino acids. V dropped 4 bases and J dropped 5 bases, with 15 bases sitting between them. The germline V gene has CDR1 LNHDA and CDR2 SQIVND (reference sequence). CDR3 nucleotide sequence: TGTGCCAGTAGTAGCATGTGGACAGATTATCAGCCCCAGCATTTT. This translates into CASSSMWTDYQPQHF.

The chain combines TRBV6-1 with TRBJ1-4; TRBD1 agrees at 10 bases. The CDR3 extends over 16 amino acids. Germline CDR1 MNHNS, CDR2 SASEGT. Trimming removed 8 bases from V and 8 bases from J; junction bases left unmatched: 14. As DNA, the CDR3 is TGTGCCAGCGGTGTAGGGACAGGGGTCTTCGGAGAAAAACTGTTTTTT. Translating gives CASGVGTGVFGEKLFF.

This clone was seen a handful of times. The J gene is TRBJ2-5, the V gene TRBV9, with 13 nucleotides matching TRBD2. V was pared by 3 bases and J by 3 bases, with 2 bases of the junction left unmatched. Looked up from germline, CDR1 is SGDLS and CDR2 is YYNGEE. This CDR3 is built from 15 residues. The CDR3 DNA reads as TGTGCCAGCAGCGCCGGACTAGCGGGGGAAGAGACCCAGTACTTC. Protein sequence: CASSAGLAGEETQYF.

This sequence joins TRBV30 and TRBJ2-7, with TRBD1 matching over 10 bases. CDR1 is GTSNPN, CDR2 SVGIG, per germline (reference sequence). The CDR3 runs 14 residues. After removal of 4 bases from V and 6 bases from J, the junction contained 9 bases not matched to a gene. CDR3: CAWNGQGVSREQYF. The CDR3 DNA reads as TGTGCCTGGAATGGACAGGGGGTTTCTCGCGAGCAGTACTTC.

This clone has just a few counts. V and J are TRBV13 and TRBJ2-3; 8 bases line up with TRBD2. Germline V CDR1 and CDR2: PRHDT, FYEKMQ (reference sequence). V lost 6 bases to trimming and J lost 4 bases; unmatched junction nucleotides: 9. The CDR3 contains 15 residues. CDR3 amino acids: CASSQIAGLPDTQYF. In DNA form, the CDR3 reads TGTGCCAGCAGTCAGATAGCGGGATTGCCAGATACGCAGTATTTT.

The rearrangement joins TRBV30 to TRBJ2-7; 10 bases match TRBD1. The CDR3 contains 15 residues. V lost 0 bases, J lost 6 bases, and 8 bases stayed unmatched. Germline V gene data show CDR1 as GTSNPN and CDR2 as SVGIG (reference sequence). The CDR3 DNA is TGTGCCTGGAGTGTGAGACAGGGGGCTAATACCGAGCAGTACTTC. Translation gives CAWSVRQGANTEQYF.